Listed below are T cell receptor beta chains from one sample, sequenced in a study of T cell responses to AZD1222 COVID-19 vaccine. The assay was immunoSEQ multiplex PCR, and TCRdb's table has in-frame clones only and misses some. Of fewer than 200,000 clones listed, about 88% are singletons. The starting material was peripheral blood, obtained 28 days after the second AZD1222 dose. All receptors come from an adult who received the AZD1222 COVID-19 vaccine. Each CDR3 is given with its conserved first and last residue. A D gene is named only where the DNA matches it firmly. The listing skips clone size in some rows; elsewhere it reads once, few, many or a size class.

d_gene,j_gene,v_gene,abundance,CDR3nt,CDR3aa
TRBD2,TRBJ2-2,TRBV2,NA,TGTGCCAGCATCCAGACTAGCGGGAGTTGGGCCGCCGGGGAGCTGTTTTTT,CASIQTSGSWAAGELFF
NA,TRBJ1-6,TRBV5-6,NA,TGTGCCAGCAGCTTCGCAGGGGACAATTCACCCCTCCACTTT,CASSFAGDNSPLHF
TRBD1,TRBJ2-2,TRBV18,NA,TGTGCCAGCTCACCGCCGGGACAGGGGGCGGCCGACACCGGGGAGCTGTTTTTT,CASSPPGQGAADTGELFF
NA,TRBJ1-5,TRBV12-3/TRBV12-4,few,TGTGCCAGCAGTTTTCGGTCGGGTCAGCCCCAGCATTTT,CASSFRSGQPQHF
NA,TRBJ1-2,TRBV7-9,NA,TGTGCCAGCAGCCCTCCAAGGAGGATGGGGGGCTACACCTTC,CASSPPRRMGGYTF
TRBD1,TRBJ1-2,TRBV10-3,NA,TGTGCCATCACCTCGACAGGGTACGGCTACACCTTC,CAITSTGYGYTF
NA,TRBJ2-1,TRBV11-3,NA,TGTGCCAGCAGCGTAGAGTCGGTTGGAGCCTACAATGAGCAGTTCTTC,CASSVESVGAYNEQFF
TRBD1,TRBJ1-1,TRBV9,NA,TGTGCCAGCAGCATAACCGGGACAGTCAACACTGAAGCTTTCTTT,CASSITGTVNTEAFF
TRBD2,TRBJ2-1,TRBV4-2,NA,TGTGCCAGCAGCTTCCTAGCGGGAGTAGAAAATGAGCAGTTCTTC,CASSFLAGVENEQFF
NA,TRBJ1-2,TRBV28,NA,TGTGCCAGCAGCCGGACAGACAACTATGGCTACACCTTC,CASSRTDNYGYTF
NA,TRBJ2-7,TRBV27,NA,TGTGCCAGCAGTTTACGACTTCGGGGGGCCGAGCAGTACTTC,CASSLRLRGAEQYF